These T cell receptor beta chains were read from a single sample in a study of blood T cell repertoires in COVID-19. Clones were read by immunoSEQ multiplex PCR, and TCRdb kept only the in-frame ones, dropping some. Counted here are about 140,000 clones, around 76% occurring once; the ten biggest clones make up less than 15%. The sequencing sample was made of peripheral blood. The receptors were sampled from a man at least 80 years old with acute or convalescent COVID-19. CDR3s include the opening cysteine and the closing phenylalanine or tryptophan. D genes are given only for firm matches. Clone size, where shown, is once, few, many, or a class for clones that have expanded.

clone_size	v_call	d_call	j_call	cdr3_aa	cdr3_nt
many	TRBV6-2/TRBV6-3	.	TRBJ1-5	CASSFLGAQHF	TGTGCCAGCAGTTTCCTCGGGGCCCAGCATTTT
.	TRBV28	TRBD2	TRBJ2-1	CAGGGRPLYNEQFF	TGTGCCGGCGGGGGACGACCCCTTTACAATGAGCAGTTCTTC
.	TRBV2	.	TRBJ2-5	CASSLTEGETQYF	TGTGCCAGCAGTTTAACGGAGGGGGAGACCCAGTACTTC
few	TRBV5-8	TRBD1	TRBJ1-5	CASSWIGQVGQPQHF	TGTGCCAGCAGCTGGATAGGACAGGTGGGACAGCCCCAGCATTTT
once	TRBV6-6	TRBD1	TRBJ1-2	CASRPPGQVVGYTF	TGTGCCAGCAGACCCCCGGGACAGGTGGTTGGCTACACCTTC
.	TRBV28	.	TRBJ2-3	CATRAGGPTDTQYF	TGTGCCACCCGGGCCGGGGGGCCCACAGATACGCAGTATTTT
.	TRBV30	.	TRBJ2-7	CAWSVRGGSYEQYF	TGTGCCTGGAGTGTAAGGGGAGGCTCCTACGAGCAGTACTTC
.	TRBV11-2	.	TRBJ1-1	CASSGFHRVSTEAFF	TGTGCCAGCAGCGGATTCCACAGGGTTAGTACTGAAGCTTTCTTT
once	TRBV7-2	TRBD1	TRBJ2-7	CASSLQVGQGSLGEQYF	TGTGCCAGCAGCTTACAAGTGGGACAGGGGAGTTTGGGCGAGCAGTACTTC
.	TRBV29-1	.	TRBJ1-2	CSTESGYGYTF	TGCAGTACAGAGAGCGGGTATGGCTACACCTTC